This entry features one T cell receptor beta chain sequence. The germline V gene has CDR1 MGHRA and CDR2 YSYEKL. This CDR3 contains 17 residues. The V and J ends lost 2 bases and 0 bases, in that order; junction bases with no gene match: 6. The data were obtained in a study of blood T cell repertoires in COVID-19. The wider study: PBMCs, B-cell-depleted T cells, or T cells were the source of the cDNA or gDNA that made up the material.

Assay used: immunoSEQ multiplex PCR; TCRdb lists only in-frame clones, some missing. The table shows about 57,000 clones, with 79% occurring only once. The TCR sequence derives from a man in his 60s with acute or convalescent COVID-19. The rearrangement joins TRBV4-1 to TRBJ2-3, with 9 bases aligning to TRBD2. Sample: peripheral blood. The DNA of the CDR3 is TGCGCCAGCAGCCAACCCTATACTAGCGGGAGCACAGATACGCAGTATTTT. Translation gives CASSQPYTSGSTDTQYF.